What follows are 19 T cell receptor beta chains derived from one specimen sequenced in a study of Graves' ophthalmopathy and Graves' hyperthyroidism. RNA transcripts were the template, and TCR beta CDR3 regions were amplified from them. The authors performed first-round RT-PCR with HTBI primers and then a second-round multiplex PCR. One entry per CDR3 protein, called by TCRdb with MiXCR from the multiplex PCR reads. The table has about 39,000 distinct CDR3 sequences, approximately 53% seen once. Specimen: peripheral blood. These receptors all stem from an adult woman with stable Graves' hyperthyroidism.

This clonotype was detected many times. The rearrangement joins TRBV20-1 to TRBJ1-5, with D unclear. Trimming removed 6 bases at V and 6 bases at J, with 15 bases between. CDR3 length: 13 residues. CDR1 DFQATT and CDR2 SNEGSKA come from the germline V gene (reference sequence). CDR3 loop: CSALKGLGQPQHF. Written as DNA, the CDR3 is TGCAGTGCCCTAAAAGGGCTCGGTCAGCCCCAGCATTTT.

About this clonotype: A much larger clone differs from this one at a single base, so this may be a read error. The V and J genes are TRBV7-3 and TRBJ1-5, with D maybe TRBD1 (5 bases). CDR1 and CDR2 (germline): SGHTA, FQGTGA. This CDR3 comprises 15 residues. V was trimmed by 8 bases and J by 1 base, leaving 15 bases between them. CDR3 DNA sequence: TGTGCCAGCCCGCCGGGGACCTCCAGCAATCAGCCCCAGCATTTT. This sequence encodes CASPPGTSSNQPQHF.

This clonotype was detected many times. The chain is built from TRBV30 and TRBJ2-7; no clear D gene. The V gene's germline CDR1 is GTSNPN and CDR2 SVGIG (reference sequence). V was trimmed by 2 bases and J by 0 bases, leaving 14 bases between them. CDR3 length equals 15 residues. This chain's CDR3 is CAWSLPGGSSYEQYF. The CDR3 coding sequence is TGTGCCTGGAGTCTTCCGGGCGGTAGCTCCTACGAGCAGTACTTC. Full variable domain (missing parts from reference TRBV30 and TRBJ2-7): SQTIHQWPATLVQPVGSPLSLECTVEGTSNPNLYWYRQAAGRGLQLLFYSVGIGQISSEVPQNLSASRPQDRQFILSSKKLLLSDSGFYLCAWSLPGGSSYEQYFGPGTRLTVT.

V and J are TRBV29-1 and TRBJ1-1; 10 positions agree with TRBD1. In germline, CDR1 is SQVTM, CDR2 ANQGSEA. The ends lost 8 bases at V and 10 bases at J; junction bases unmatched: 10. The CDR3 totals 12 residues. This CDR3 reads CSKLTGQGTAFF. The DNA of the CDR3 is TGCAGCAAACTTACGGGACAGGGGACAGCTTTCTTT.

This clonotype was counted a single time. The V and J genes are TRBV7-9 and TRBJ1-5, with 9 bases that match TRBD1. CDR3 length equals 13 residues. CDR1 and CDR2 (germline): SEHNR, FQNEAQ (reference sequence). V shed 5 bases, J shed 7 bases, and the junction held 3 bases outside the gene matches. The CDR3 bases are TGTGCCAGCAGCCCGGGGACAGGGCAGCCCCAGCATTTT. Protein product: CASSPGTGQPQHF.

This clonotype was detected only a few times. The CDR3, as DNA: TGTGCCAGCAGCCCGTGGACAGGGTACGCCGAGCAGTACTTC. Amino acid sequence: CASSPWTGYAEQYF. This chain uses TRBV7-9 with TRBJ2-7, with 8 bases identical to TRBD1. Per the germline V gene, CDR1 is SEHNR and CDR2 is FQNEAQ (reference sequence). Trimming took 5 bases from V and 6 from J; bases not matched to a gene: 9. This CDR3 spans 14 amino acids.

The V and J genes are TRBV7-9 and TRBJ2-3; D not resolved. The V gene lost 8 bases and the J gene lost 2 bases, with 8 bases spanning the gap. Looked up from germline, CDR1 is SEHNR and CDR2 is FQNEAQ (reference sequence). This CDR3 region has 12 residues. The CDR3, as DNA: TGTGCCAGCCGCGATAACACAGATACGCAGTATTTT. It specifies CASRDNTDTQYF.

The CDR3 DNA reads as TGTGCCAGCAGCTTGGGGGGACAGGGCTACAATCAGCCCCAGCATTTT. Translated: CASSLGGQGYNQPQHF. The rearrangement uses TRBV5-4 and TRBJ1-5; 9 bases are shared with TRBD1. Germline-derived CDR1 and CDR2 are SGHNT and YYREEE (reference sequence). The CDR3 has 16 residues. J was trimmed by 3 bases and V by 0 bases; bases with no gene match: 4.

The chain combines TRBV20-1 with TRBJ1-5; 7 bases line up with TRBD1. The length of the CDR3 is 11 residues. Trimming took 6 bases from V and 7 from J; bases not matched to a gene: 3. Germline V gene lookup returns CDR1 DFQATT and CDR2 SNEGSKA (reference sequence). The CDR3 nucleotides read TGCAGTGCAACAGGGGTCCAGCCCCAGCATTTT. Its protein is CSATGVQPQHF.

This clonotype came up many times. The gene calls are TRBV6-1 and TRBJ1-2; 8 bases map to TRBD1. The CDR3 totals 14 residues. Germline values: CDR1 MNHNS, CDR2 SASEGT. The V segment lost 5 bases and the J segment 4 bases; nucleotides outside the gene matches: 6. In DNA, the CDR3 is TGTGCCAGCAGTCGACAGGGGATCGGCTATGGCTACACCTTC. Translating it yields CASSRQGIGYGYTF.

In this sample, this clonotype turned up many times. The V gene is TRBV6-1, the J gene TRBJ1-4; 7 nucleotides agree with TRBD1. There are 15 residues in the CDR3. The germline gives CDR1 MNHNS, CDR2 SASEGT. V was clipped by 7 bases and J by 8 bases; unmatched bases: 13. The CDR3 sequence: CASTEGTVDREKLFF. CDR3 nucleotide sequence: TGTGCCAGCACCGAGGGGACAGTGGACCGCGAAAAACTGTTTTTT.

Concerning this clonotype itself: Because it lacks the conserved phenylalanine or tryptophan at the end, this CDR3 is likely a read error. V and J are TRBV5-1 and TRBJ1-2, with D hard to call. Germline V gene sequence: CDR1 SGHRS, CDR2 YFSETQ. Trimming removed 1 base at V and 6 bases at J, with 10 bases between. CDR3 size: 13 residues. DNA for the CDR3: TGCGCCAGCAGCTTGTTAGATAGTGATGGCTACACCCTC. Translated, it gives CASSLLDSDGYTL.

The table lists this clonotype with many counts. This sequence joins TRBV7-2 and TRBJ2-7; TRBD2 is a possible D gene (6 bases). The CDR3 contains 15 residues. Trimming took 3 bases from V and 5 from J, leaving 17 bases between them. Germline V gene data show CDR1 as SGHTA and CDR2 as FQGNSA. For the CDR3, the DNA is TGTGCCAGCAGCTTTTTTAGCGGCCCCACCGACGAGCAGTACTTC. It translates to CASSFFSGPTDEQYF.

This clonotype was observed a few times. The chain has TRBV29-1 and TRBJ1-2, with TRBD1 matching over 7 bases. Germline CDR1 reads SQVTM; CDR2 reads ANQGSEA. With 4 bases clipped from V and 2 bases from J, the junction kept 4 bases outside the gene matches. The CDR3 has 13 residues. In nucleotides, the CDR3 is TGCAGCGTTGCCGCGGGACAGAACTATGGCTACACCTTC. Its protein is CSVAAGQNYGYTF.

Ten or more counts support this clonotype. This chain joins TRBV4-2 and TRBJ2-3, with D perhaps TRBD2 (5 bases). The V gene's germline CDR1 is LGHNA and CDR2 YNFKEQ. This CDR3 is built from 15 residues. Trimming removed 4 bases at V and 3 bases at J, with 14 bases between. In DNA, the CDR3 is TGTGCCAGCAGCCCGACCCAGCGGATTACAGATACGCAGTATTTT. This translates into CASSPTQRITDTQYF.

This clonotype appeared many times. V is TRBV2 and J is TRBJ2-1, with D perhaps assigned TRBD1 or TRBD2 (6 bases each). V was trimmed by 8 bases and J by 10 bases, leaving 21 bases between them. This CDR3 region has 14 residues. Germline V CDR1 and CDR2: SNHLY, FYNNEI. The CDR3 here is CASEGGTPAGEQFF. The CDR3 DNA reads TGTGCCAGCGAAGGGGGGACCCCGGCGGGCGAGCAGTTCTTC. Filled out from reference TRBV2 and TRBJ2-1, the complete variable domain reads EPEVTQTPSHQVTQMGQEVILRCVPISNHLYFYWYRQILGQKVEFLVSFYNNEISEKSEIFDDQFSVERPDGSNFTLKIRSTKLEDSAMYFCASEGGTPAGEQFFGPGTRLTVL.

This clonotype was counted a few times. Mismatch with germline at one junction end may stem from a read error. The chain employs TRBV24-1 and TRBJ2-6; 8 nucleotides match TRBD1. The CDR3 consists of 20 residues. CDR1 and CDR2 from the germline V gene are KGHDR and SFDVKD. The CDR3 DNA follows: TGTGCCACCAGTGATTCCTGGGACAGGAGATCCAACGGAGGGGCCAACGTCCTGGCTTTC. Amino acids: CATSDSWDRRSNGGANVLAF.

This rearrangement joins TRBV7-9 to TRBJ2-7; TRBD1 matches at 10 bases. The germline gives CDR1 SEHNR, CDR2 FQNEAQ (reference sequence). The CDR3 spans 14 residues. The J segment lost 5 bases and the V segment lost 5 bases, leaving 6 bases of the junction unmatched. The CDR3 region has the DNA TGTGCCAGCAGCCCCCCCGGGACAGGGGACGAGCAGTACTTC. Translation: CASSPPGTGDEQYF.

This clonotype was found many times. The chain's CDR3 is CASSQDLGTGGASGYTF. The CDR3 bases are TGCGCCAGCAGCCAAGATTTGGGGACAGGGGGCGCATCTGGCTACACCTTC. This chain links TRBV4-1 with TRBJ1-2; 12 bases map to TRBD1. The germline V gene encodes CDR1 MGHRA and CDR2 YSYEKL. The CDR3 contains 17 residues. With V trimmed by 0 bases and J by 7 bases, 9 bases remained unmatched.